This T cell receptor beta chain was recorded in a study of T cell responses to AZD1222 COVID-19 vaccine (dated by TCRdb to about 2021). About the full investigation: Because spike-specific TCR depth and breadth did not differ between the two schedules, AZD1222 recipients who got a second dose at roughly 4 weeks were pooled with those who got a second dose at roughly 12 weeks. TCR sequencing covered some 250 trial participants: 200 to 220 given two doses of AZD1222 and around 25 given two doses of MenACWY control vaccine. Trial participants were enrolled by age into 18-55, 56-69 and 70-plus year subgroups, with roughly 160, 29 and 62 TCR-sequenced participants respectively.

The CDR3 regions of human TCRbeta chains were subjected to immunosequencing. Per the source publication's procedure: Repertoire TCRs were checked for matches against a reference library of SARS-CoV-2-specific TCRs that had been generated using the MIRA antigen-specificity platform. Breadth was defined as the fraction of unique TCRs that were SARS-CoV-2-associated. Depth was defined as the fraction of total T cells that were SARS-CoV-2-associated. Using the MIRA data, each spike-specific TCR was mapped to the spike region that the TCR reacts to and placed in a CD4 or CD8 class. Log10-transformed breadth and depth values were compared by one-way ANOVA with Sidak's multiple comparisons tests. The immuneACCESS repertoire file appears here via TCRdb, limited to in-frame rearrangements. These files lack a portion of the clones; in checked studies, under half of the deficit traces to unresolved V genes, and the cause of the others is not known. The V and J calls and the clone size are those of that table, but D and trimming were determined from the DNA. This sample is represented by tens of thousands of clones; 70% to 90% of them were singletons. Together, the top ten hold 5% to 7.5% of the sample.

The paper's findings and limits, for the study overall: After two AZD1222 doses, spike-specific TCR breadth and depth were significantly higher than at day 0 and than in MenACWY recipients. Because no day 14 peak-response samples were available, the repertoires could be characterized only after the peak T cell response. In the small 56-69-year group, the increase in depth fell short of significance, most likely because of low power. Reportedly, almost half of the unique spike-specific TCRs recognized epitopes lying outside the regions that are mutated in the B.1.351 and B.1.1.7 variants. Conclusions about previously exposed vaccinees are limited, since just a handful of AZD1222 recipients were seropositive for SARS-CoV-2 at baseline. Vaccine-associated CD4 TCRs spanned the whole spike protein, with dominant responses in regions 160-218 and 743-854. Participants were mostly white British and included more females than males, and it was suggested by the authors that clonal diversity may have been underestimated.

The CDR3 has 13 amino acids, counting the end cysteine and phenylalanine. The read is trimmed to its CDR3 DNA, 39 bases read in frame from base 1. Trimming takes 0 bases from V and 4 bases from J, and the germline ends sit 7 bases apart. Per the germline V gene, KGHSH is the CDR1 and LQKENI is the CDR2. Concerning this clone itself: This receptor's antigen is unknown. No much larger clone is present one base from it, and per-base qualities are unavailable.

The time point label, as the study defines it: baseline before first vaccination. The vaccinee samples were drawn from two UK trials, COV001 and COV002, one of which was a single-blind randomized controlled phase 2/3 trial testing AZD1222 (ChAdOx1 nCoV-19) in healthy adults. For TCRbeta chain sequencing, PBMC samples from trial participants were taken at day 0 and at day 28 after the second dose. This sequence uses TRBV18 and TRBJ2-7; TRBD2 is a possible D gene, resting on 6 matching bases. The source is an adult in good health. The source was peripheral blood, collected on day 0 of AZD1222 vaccination. The CDR3 corresponds to CASSPPAGYEQYF. The DNA sequence reads TGTGCCAGCTCACCACCGGCGGGGTACGAGCAGTACTTC.